The 6 T cell receptor beta chains listed next were all sequenced from one sample in a study of beta chain features in type 1 diabetes. Expressed TCRB transcripts got sequenced, as all isolated RNA was reverse transcribed. Using immunoSEQ multiplex PCR, the repertoire was profiled, and TCRdb retains in-frame clones only, with some absent. The top ten hold 0.035% to 0.05% of the sample, which has some 500,000 clones, 9.5% to 12% seen once. What was sequenced was naive CD4+ T cells from blood. These receptors originate from a woman younger than 30 in good health.

Remarks on this clone: The same CDR3 is also encoded by other DNA sequences in this sample. The chain uses TRBV29-1 and TRBJ1-1, with unresolved D. This CDR3 has 11 residues. Germline CDR1 is SQVTM and CDR2 is ANQGSEA. Between the trimmed V and J ends, which lost 1 base and 1 base, there was a span of 1 base. The CDR3 sequence: CSVEGNTEAFF. The CDR3 region has the DNA TGCAGCGTTGAAGGGAACACTGAAGCTTTCTTT.

This rearrangement joins TRBV9 to TRBJ2-1, with 10 bases that match TRBD1. Germline-derived CDR1 and CDR2 are SGDLS and YYNGEE. Trimming at V came to 5 bases and at J to 9 bases, leaving 8 bases not matched to a gene. The CDR3 is 14 amino acids. This chain's CDR3 is CASRTGTGDSEQFF. The CDR3 region has the DNA TGTGCCAGCAGAACCGGGACAGGGGATAGTGAGCAGTTCTTC.

This clone was detected a few times. This chain uses TRBV7-9 with TRBJ1-1; 9 bases align to TRBD1. Trimming cost V 2 bases and J 12 bases; bases outside gene matches: 7. The germline V gene encodes CDR1 SEHNR and CDR2 FQNEAQ (reference sequence). This CDR3 spans 13 amino acids. The CDR3 loop reads CASSLKGQGKTFF. Here the CDR3 DNA reads TGTGCCAGCAGCTTAAAGGGACAGGGTAAAACTTTCTTT.

The rearrangement uses TRBV25-1 and TRBJ2-6; 8 nucleotides match TRBD2. This CDR3 comprises 18 residues. Germline trimming cut 7 bases from V and 0 bases from J; bases unmatched to any gene: 11. From germline, CDR1 is MGHDK and CDR2 SYGVNS. CDR3 sequence: CASMRQAGEFSGANVLTF. CDR3 nucleotides: TGTGCCAGCATGCGACAAGCGGGGGAATTCTCTGGGGCCAACGTCCTGACTTTC.

The chain uses TRBV18 and TRBJ2-6; D call uncertain. The germline V gene has CDR1 KGHSH and CDR2 LQKENI. V shed 2 bases and J shed 0 bases, with 8 bases lying between them. The CDR3 sequence is 16 residues long. The CDR3 region is CASSPTRNSGANVLTF. For the CDR3, the DNA is TGTGCCAGCTCACCAACGCGGAACTCTGGGGCCAACGTCCTGACTTTC.

This clone was seen only a few times. The chain couples TRBV5-1 to TRBJ2-1; D might be TRBD1 (5 bases). This CDR3 has 13 amino acids. CDR1 SGHRS and CDR2 YFSETQ come from the germline V gene. The V gene lost 4 bases and the J gene lost 6 bases, with 11 bases spanning the gap. The CDR3 protein is CASSKTVSNEQFF. The CDR3, as DNA: TGCGCCAGCAGCAAGACAGTCTCCAATGAGCAGTTCTTC.